This T cell receptor (beta chain) was observed in a study of T cell changes during pregnancy in multiple sclerosis (dated by TCRdb to about 2019). At the level of the whole study: Changes in the T cell repertoire over the course of pregnancy were examined in this study in women with multiple sclerosis.

The germline V gene specifies SGHVS as CDR1 and FQNEAQ as CDR2. The cysteine opens and the phenylalanine closes a CDR3 of 14 amino acids. The kept DNA is CDR3 alone, 42 bases in frame from the first base. V trim: 8 bases; J trim: 5 bases; unmatched bases: 9. Regarding this clone: What antigen it recognizes has not been identified. Base quality data are lacking; no much larger clone is found one base away.

Libraries were made using the immunoSEQ multiplex PCR assay. This immuneACCESS table, as held by TCRdb, lists in-frame sequences with V and J called but not all clones. Of the missing ones, under half trace to an unresolved V gene in checked studies; the others have no known cause. This sample comprises approximately 93,000 clones, around 90% of them detected only once. In total, the top ten clones hold roughly 0.91% of the sample. This sequence originates from a female donor with multiple sclerosis, enrolled in a pregnancy study. The rearranged chain carries TRBV7-8 and TRBJ1-2, with 9 bases aligning to TRBD1. This specimen was peripheral blood, taken before pregnancy. The sequenced DNA is TGTGCCAGCGGGGTGGGACAGGGCACATATGGCTACACCTTC. This codes for CASGVGQGTYGYTF.